This paragraph covers one TCR beta chain sequence. Its binding antigen is unknown. One base away there is no much larger clone; base qualities are not given. These data originate in a study of T cell clones after liver transplantation (dated by TCRdb to about 2019). A note on the overall study: ITN030ST, the source of the samples, was a randomized trial that attempted immunosuppression withdrawal within 2 years of liver transplantation. After a pre-transplant mixed lymphocyte reaction, TCRbeta sequencing was used to pinpoint donor-reactive T cell clones, which were subsequently tracked in post-transplant blood. Third party-reactive TCRbeta sequences from pre-transplant MLRs were also identified as an antigen-independent comparator for donor-reactive sequences. Of the eight recipients, a few were HCV-positive, while the remaining recipients had been transplanted for non-autoimmune, non-viral indications. Subjects received no induction therapy and standard immunosuppression until randomization at 12-24 months post-transplant. To count as tolerant, a recipient had to stay completely off immunosuppression for at least one year without liver enzymes climbing beyond twice the upper limit of normal. Blood samples were collected pre-transplant, pre-randomization before withdrawal, and post-randomization after either complete withdrawal or failed withdrawal. A cohort of 8 liver transplant recipients was studied, of whom 3 were classified as tolerant and 5 as non-tolerant. Study-wide findings and limitations: Since no allograft tissue specimens were available, donor-reactive T cells may have migrated into the graft instead of being deleted. The conclusions were preliminary, being limited by small, heterogeneous patient numbers and by non-standardized post-transplant time points. Low numbers of available donor cells limited the measurable donor-reactive repertoire in two subjects. In most of the 8 subjects, regardless of tolerance or HCV status, circulating donor-reactive CD4 TCRbeta sequences dropped significantly post-transplant. Once repertoire turnover was taken into account, donor-reactive detection showed a significant reduction for CD4 in 7 of 8 subjects and for CD8 in 8 of 8. The decline in donor-reactive sequences exceeded the decline in third party-reactive sequences, suggesting partial antigen-specific deletion that was unrelated to withdrawal success.

The CDR3 spans 15 residues, from the cysteine through the phenylalanine. Just CDR3 DNA is preserved here, 45 bases in frame from base 1. Per the germline V gene, SGHTA is the CDR1 and FQGNSA is the CDR2. Between the V and J ends, shortened by 1 base and 3 bases respectively, the junction contains 12 bases. High-throughput TCRbeta CDR3 sequencing of frozen genomic DNA was performed by immunoSEQ, including PCR amplification, mapping, bias correction and internal controls. The published analysis was carried out like this. Only productive rearrangements were retained, with each unique TCRbeta sequence defined by its CDR3 nucleotide sequence together with its V and J gene. A sequence counted as donor-reactive only if the sequence showed at least 5-fold expansion in CFSE-low cells compared with unstimulated pre-transplant cells and had a frequency of at least 0.01%. Per-subject minimum frequency thresholds, based on the lowest-template unstimulated sample, ensured at least 90% detection power. Repertoire turnover was measured by Jensen-Shannon divergence between the top 1000 TCRbeta sequences post- and pre-transplant. Changes in detection of donor-reactive sequences were tested with two-sided Fisher's exact tests. TCRdb stores this immuneACCESS table with in-frame sequences only. Part of the clones is absent; in the studies checked, under half of the shortfall reflects unresolved V genes, and no reason is known for the rest. The V and J calls and clone size were taken over from that table, and D and trimming were inferred from the DNA. This sample has more than 70,000 clones in its table, and 75% to 90% of those were observed once. About 2.5% of the sample comes from the top ten.

Thawed unstimulated PBMCs were stained for CD3, CD4 and CD8 and FACS-sorted into CD3+CD4+ and CD3+CD8+ populations. All 8 studied subjects were randomized to immunosuppression withdrawal. The Qiagen DNeasy Blood and Tissue Kit was used to isolate genomic DNA. Sample: CD4+ T cells from blood, taken at the 22-month timepoint. The rearranged chain carries TRBV7-2 and TRBJ1-2; no D gene is confidently identified. This sequence was found in a human patient who received a liver transplant. Some T cells may originate with the graft donor following a transplant. CDR3 region: CASSLGGYRDYGYTF. Here is the DNA: TGTGCCAGCAGCTTAGGGGGATATCGGGACTATGGCTACACCTTC.